This record concerns one T cell receptor (beta chain) sequence. What this receptor recognizes is not known. No qualities accompany the bases; no much larger clone lies one base away. The data were taken from a study of vaccination and CD4 T cells after COVID-19 (dated by TCRdb to between 2021 and 2023). Regarding the complete study: SARS-CoV-2 positivity had been established in the convalescent patients by nasal swab PCR, and mild disease was recorded in several of these patients and severe disease in one. The convalescent cohort included six males and four females, with two Hispanic individuals, seven Caucasians, two Asians and one multiracial person. Participants got two doses of the Pfizer-BioNTech BNT162b2 vaccine (n=8) or two doses of the Moderna mRNA-1273 vaccine (n=2). Post-vaccine blood samples were collected a median of about 66 days after the second vaccine dose, ranging from roughly 13 to 250 days. The cultures were stimulated with overlapping spike peptide pools from SARS-CoV-2 and from the common cold coronaviruses HCoV-NL63, HCoV-OC43 and HCoV-229E. Post-COVID blood samples from convalescent patients were collected a median of roughly 100 days after diagnosis, with a range of roughly 30 to 170 days. Control cultures received a CEFX viral epitope pool as the positive control, an HIV-1 Nef peptide pool as the negative control, or no peptide. In roughly 11 COVID-19 convalescent patients and several infection-naive healthy vaccine recipients, the spike-specific CD4+ TCR repertoire before mRNA vaccination was compared with the repertoire after mRNA vaccination. Overall study results and their limits: In convalescent patients, a median approximately 86% of post-vaccine SARS-CoV-2-reactive clones were detected only after vaccination, and vaccine-specific priming was suggested by this finding. Only a relatively small number of convalescent patients were included in the study, and early timepoints following natural infection were not analyzed. Nearly all vaccine-specific clones in convalescent patients (304 of 307) were mono-reactive for SARS-CoV-2 spike rather than cross-reactive with common cold coronaviruses. An increase in the median number of SARS-CoV-2-reactive clonotypes from 20 to 25 after infection to about 39 after vaccination was observed, but the change was not found to be significant.

Receptor libraries were prepared by PCR. DNA from cultured CD4+ T cells was subjected to TCR sequencing with the Oncomine TCR Beta short-read assay at the Johns Hopkins FTIC core. The QIAamp micro DNA kit was used to extract genomic DNA from the cultured CD4+ T cells. Oncomine TCR Beta libraries made from cultured CD4+ T cells were pooled using unique dual indexes and sequenced on an Illumina iSeq 100. The published analysis was carried out like this. Non-productive sequences were filtered out, and CDR3s that did not start with C, did not end with F or W, or were shorter than 7 amino acids were discarded. The MANAFEST web application was used to identify antigen-specific clonotypes by comparing peptide-stimulated wells against reference wells and other culture wells. An FDR below 0.05, an odds ratio above 5, and a productive frequency above 0.1% in at least two of three replicate wells were required for clones to be considered positive. Cross-reactive clonotypes were defined as significantly expanded in both SARS-CoV-2 spike wells and at least one common cold coronavirus spike condition. CDR3 homology was assessed with Levenshtein distances (stringdist) and unrooted phylogenetic trees (ape) in R version 3.6.1. TCRdb passed the public sequencing reads through fastp at Q25 and MiXCR, retaining productive beta sequences. Each record represents a unique CDR3 protein, reported with the most common genes and DNA among its rows. The V and J calls follow TCRdb's processing rather than the paper's. The sample table records under 20,000 distinct CDR3 sequences; more than 40% of these occur just once. In total, the top ten clones hold just over 6.5% of the sample.

The label giving this sample's treatment or condition can be read as: roughly 11-day PBMC culture with coronavirus spike peptide pools or control peptides (ViraFEST assay). To expand antigen-specific T cells with peptide pools and then pick out the expanded clonotypes through TCR sequencing, the study relied on the ViraFEST assay. The convalescent patients' positive SARS-CoV-2 PCR tests were from March to December 2020, which was before the Alpha, Beta and Delta variants emerged in the United States. Some 2 million PBMCs per well were cultured in IMDM with roughly 5.2% human AB serum and 8 to 10 IU/ml IL-2, plus 10 ug/ml peptide pools. Half of the culture medium was replaced with fresh IL-2-containing medium on days 3 and 7. Once the cells had been in culture for around 10 days, the EasySep CD4+ T cell isolation kit was used to isolate CD4+ T cells by negative selection. Ficoll-Paque Plus gradient centrifugation was used to isolate PBMCs from whole blood, and the isolated PBMCs were then either used fresh or cryopreserved at -140C. Each culture condition was generally run in triplicate wells.

This clonotype originated in a human donor who had recovered from COVID-19. The material was CD4+ T cells from blood, cultured in vitro, obtained after SARS-CoV-2 vaccination.

The DNA reads as follows: TGCAGCGAAACACAGGGGGCTACAGATACGCAGTATTTT. Its product reads: CSETQGATDTQYF. This chain is built from TRBV29-1 and TRBJ2-3; 9 of the junction bases match TRBD1. The CDR3 goes from the cysteine to the phenylalanine over 13 residues. Only the CDR3 DNA is retained, 39 bases long and in frame from the first base. At the junction V is shortened by 7 bases and J by 3 bases; bases outside the gene matches: 5. CDR1 and CDR2, looked up from the germline V gene, are SQVTM and ANQGSEA.